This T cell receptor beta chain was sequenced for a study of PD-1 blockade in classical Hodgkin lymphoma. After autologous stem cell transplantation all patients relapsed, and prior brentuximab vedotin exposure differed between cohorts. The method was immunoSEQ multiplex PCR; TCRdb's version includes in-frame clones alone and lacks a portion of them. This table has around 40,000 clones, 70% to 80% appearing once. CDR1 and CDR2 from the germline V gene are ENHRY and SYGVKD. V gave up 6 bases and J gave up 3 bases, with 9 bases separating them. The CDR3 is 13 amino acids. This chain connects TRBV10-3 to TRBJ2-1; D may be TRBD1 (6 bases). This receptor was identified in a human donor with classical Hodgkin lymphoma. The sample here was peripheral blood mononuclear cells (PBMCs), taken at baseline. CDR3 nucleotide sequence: TGTGCCATCAGCCGGGACAACTACAATGAGCAGTTCTTC. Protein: CAISRDNYNEQFF.